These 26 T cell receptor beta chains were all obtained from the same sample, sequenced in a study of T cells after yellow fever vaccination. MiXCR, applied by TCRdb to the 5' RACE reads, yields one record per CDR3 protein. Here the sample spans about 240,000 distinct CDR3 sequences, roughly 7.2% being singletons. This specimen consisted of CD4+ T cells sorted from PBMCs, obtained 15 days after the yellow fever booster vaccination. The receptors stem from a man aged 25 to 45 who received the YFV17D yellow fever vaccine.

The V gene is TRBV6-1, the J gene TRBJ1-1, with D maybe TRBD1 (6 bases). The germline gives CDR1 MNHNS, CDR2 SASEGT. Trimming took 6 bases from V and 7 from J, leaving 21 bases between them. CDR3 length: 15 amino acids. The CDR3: CASRPRQAGLVEAFF. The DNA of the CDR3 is TGTGCCAGCAGACCCCGACAGGCGGGGTTGGTTGAAGCTTTCTTT.

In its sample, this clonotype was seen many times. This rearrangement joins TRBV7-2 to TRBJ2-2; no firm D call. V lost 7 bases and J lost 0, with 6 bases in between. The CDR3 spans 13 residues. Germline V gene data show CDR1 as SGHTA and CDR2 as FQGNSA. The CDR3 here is CASKPPNTGELFF. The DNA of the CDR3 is TGTGCCAGCAAGCCGCCGAACACCGGGGAGCTGTTTTTT.

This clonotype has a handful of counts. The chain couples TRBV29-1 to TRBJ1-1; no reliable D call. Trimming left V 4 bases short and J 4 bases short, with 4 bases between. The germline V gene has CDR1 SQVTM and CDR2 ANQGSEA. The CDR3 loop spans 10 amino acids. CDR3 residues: CSVVSTEAFF. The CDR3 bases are TGCAGCGTTGTCTCCACTGAAGCTTTCTTT.

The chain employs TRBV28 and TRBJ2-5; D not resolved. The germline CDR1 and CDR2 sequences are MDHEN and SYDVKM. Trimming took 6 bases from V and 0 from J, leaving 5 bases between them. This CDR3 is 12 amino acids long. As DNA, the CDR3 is TGTGCCAGCAGAACCAACCAAGAGACCCAGTACTTC. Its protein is CASRTNQETQYF. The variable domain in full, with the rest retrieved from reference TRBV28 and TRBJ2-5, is DVKVTQSSRYLVKRTGEKVFLECVQDMDHENMFWYRQDPGLGLRLIYFSYDVKMKEKGDIPEGYSVSREKKERFSLILESASTNQTSMYLCASRTNQETQYFGPGTRLLVL.

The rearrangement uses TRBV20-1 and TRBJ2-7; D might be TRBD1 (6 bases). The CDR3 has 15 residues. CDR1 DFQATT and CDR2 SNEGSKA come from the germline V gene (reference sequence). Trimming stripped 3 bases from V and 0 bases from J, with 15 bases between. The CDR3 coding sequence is TGCAGTGCTAGGGCCGAACAGGGCTTCTCCTACGAGCAGTACTTC. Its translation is CSARAEQGFSYEQYF.

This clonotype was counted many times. The chain's CDR3 is CATRSGRPGENEQFF. The DNA of the CDR3 is TGTGCCACCAGAAGCGGGAGGCCTGGGGAGAATGAGCAGTTCTTC. V usage is TRBV24-1 and J usage is TRBJ2-1, with 9 bases matching TRBD2. The length of the CDR3 is 15 residues. Germline V CDR1 and CDR2: KGHDR, SFDVKD. J lost 7 bases, V lost 7 bases, and 10 bases had no gene match.

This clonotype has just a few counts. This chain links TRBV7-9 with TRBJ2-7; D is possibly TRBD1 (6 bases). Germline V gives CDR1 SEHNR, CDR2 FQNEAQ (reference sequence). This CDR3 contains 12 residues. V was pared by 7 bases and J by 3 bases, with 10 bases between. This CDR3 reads CASTGTHYEQYF. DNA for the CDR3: TGTGCCAGCACGGGGACACACTACGAGCAGTACTTC.

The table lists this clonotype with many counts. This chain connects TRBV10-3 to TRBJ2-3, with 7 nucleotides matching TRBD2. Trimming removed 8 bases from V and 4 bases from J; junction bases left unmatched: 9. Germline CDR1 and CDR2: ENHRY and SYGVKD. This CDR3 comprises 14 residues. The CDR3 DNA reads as TGTGCCATCGGGGCGGGAGCGGTGCCAGATACGCAGTATTTT. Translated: CAIGAGAVPDTQYF.

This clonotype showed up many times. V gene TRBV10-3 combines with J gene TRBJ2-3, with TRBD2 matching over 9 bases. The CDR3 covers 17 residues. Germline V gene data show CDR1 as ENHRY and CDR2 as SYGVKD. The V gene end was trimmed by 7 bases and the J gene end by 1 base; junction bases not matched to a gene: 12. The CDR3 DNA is TGTGCCATCAAGGCGGGAGGGGAGCGCTTAGGCACAGATACGCAGTATTTT. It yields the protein CAIKAGGERLGTDTQYF.

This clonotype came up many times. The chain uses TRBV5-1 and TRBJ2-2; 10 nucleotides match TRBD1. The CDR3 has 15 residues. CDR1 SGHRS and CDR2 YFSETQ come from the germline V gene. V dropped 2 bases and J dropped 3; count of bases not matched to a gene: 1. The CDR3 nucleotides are TGCGCCAGCAGCTTTGGACAGGGGGACACCGGGGAGCTGTTTTTT. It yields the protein CASSFGQGDTGELFF.

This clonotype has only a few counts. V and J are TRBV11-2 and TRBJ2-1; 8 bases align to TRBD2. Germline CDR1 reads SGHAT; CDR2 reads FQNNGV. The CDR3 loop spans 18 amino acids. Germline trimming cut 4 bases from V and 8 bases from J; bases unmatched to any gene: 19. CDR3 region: CASSSPSGDGTRRYEQFF. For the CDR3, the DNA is TGTGCCAGCAGCTCCCCGTCGGGGGACGGGACTAGACGATATGAGCAGTTCTTC.

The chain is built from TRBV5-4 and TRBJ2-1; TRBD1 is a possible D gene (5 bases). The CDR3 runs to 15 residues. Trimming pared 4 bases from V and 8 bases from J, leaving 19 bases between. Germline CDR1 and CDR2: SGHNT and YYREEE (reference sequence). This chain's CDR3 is CASSLGLLRGHEQFF. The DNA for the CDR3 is TGTGCCAGCAGCCTGGGGCTCCTCCGCGGCCATGAGCAGTTCTTC.

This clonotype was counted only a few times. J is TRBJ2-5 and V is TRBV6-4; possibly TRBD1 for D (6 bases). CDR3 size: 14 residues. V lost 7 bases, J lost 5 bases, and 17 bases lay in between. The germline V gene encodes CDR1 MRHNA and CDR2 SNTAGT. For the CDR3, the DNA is TGTGCCAGCACCGCCCCTCAGGGGTGGGAGACCCAGTACTTC. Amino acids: CASTAPQGWETQYF.

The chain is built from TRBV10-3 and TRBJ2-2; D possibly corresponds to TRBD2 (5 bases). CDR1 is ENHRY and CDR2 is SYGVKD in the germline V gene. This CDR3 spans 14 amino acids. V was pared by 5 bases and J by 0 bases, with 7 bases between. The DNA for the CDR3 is TGTGCCATCAGTCCAGCGGCGAACACCGGGGAGCTGTTTTTT. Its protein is CAISPAANTGELFF.

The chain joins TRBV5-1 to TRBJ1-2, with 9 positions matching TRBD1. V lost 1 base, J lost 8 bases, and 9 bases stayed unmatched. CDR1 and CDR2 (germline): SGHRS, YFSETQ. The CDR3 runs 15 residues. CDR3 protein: CASSLTGTGWNGYTF. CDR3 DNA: TGCGCCAGCAGCTTGACTGGGACAGGGTGGAACGGCTACACCTTC.

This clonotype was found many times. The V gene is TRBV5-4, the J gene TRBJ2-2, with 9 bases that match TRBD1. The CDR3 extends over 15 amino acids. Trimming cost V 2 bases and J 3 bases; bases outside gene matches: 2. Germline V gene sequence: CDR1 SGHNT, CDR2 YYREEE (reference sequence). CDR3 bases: TGTGCCAGCAGCTTTACAGGGGGCTACACCGGGGAGCTGTTTTTT. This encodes CASSFTGGYTGELFF. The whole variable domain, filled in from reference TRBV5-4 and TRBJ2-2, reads ETGVTQSPTHLIKTRGQQVTLRCSSQSGHNTVSWYQQALGQGPQFIFQYYREEENGRGNFPPRFSGLQFPNYSSELNVNALELDDSALYLCASSFTGGYTGELFFGEGSRLTVL.

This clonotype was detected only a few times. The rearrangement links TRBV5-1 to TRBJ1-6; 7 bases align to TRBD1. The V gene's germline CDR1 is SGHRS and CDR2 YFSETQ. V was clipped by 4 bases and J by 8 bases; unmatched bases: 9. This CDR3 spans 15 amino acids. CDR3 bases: TGCGCCAGCAGCGCAAGACAGGGAGGCGATTCACCCCTCCACTTT. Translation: CASSARQGGDSPLHF.

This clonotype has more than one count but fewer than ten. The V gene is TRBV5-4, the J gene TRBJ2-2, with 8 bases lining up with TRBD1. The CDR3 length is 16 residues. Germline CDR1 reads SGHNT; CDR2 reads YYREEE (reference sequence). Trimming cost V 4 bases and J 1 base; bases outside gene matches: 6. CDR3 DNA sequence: TGTGCCAGCAGCGTGGACAGGGTAAAGAACACCGGGGAGCTGTTTTTT. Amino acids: CASSVDRVKNTGELFF.

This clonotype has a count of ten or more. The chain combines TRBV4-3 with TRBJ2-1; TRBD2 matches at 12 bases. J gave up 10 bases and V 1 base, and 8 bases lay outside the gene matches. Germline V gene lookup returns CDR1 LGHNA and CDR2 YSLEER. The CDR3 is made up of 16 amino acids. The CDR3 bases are TGCGCCAGCAGCCAAGTTGTGACTAGCGGGAGAGGCGAGCAGTTCTTC. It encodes CASSQVVTSGRGEQFF.

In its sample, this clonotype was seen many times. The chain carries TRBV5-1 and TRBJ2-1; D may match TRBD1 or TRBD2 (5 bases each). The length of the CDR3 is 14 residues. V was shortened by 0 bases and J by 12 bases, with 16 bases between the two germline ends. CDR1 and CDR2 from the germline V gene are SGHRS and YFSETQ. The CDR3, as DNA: TGCGCCAGCAGCTTGGATTCGGGGACGGGGTGGCAGTTCTTC. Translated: CASSLDSGTGWQFF.

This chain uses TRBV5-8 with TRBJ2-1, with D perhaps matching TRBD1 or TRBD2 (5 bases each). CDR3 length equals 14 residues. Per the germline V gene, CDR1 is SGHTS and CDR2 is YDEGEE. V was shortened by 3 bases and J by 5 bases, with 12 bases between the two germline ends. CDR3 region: CASSYRDGHNEQFF. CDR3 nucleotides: TGTGCCAGCAGCTACCGGGACGGACACAATGAGCAGTTCTTC.

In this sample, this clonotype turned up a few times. The CDR3 DNA reads as TGCGCCAGCAGCTTGGGTGGGGGAAAGGCTGAAGCTTTCTTT. Translation: CASSLGGGKAEAFF. V gene TRBV5-1 combines with J gene TRBJ1-1; D possibly corresponds to TRBD1 (5 bases). The CDR3 totals 14 residues. Trimming took off 0 bases at V and 6 bases at J, with 12 bases between the two ends. Germline-derived CDR1 and CDR2 are SGHRS and YFSETQ.

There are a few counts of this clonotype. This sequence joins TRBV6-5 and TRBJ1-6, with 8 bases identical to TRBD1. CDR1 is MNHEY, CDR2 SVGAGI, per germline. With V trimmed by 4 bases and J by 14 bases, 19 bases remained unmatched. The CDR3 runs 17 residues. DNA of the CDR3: TGTGCCAGCAGTTCCCCCCGACTGGACAGGGCCCTTCGCACCCTCCACTTT. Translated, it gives CASSSPRLDRALRTLHF.

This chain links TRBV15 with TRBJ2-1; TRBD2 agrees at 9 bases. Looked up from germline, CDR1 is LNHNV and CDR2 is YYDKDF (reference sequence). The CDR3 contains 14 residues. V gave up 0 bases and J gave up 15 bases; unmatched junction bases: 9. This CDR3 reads CATSRDKLAGVLFF. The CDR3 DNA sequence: TGTGCCACCAGCAGAGACAAGTTAGCGGGAGTTCTGTTCTTC.

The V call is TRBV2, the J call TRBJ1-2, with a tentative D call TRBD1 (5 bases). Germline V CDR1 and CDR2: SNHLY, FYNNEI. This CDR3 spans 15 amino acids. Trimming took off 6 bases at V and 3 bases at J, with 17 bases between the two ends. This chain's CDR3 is CASSGRASGDYGYTF. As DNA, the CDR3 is TGTGCCAGCAGCGGGAGGGCGTCGGGGGACTATGGCTACACCTTC. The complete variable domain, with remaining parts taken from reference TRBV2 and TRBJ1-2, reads EPEVTQTPSHQVTQMGQEVILRCVPISNHLYFYWYRQILGQKVEFLVSFYNNEISEKSEIFDDQFSVERPDGSNFTLKIRSTKLEDSAMYFCASSGRASGDYGYTFGSGTRLTVV.

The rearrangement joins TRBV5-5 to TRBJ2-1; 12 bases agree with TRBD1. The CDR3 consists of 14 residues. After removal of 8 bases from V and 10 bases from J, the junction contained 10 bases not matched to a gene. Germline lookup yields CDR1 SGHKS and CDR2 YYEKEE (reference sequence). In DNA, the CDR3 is TGTGCCAGTTCCGGCGGGGACAGGGGGCCAGAGCAGTTCTTC. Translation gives CASSGGDRGPEQFF. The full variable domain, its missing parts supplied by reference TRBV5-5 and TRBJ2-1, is DAGVTQSPTHLIKTRGQQVTLRCSPISGHKSVSWYQQVLGQGPQFIFQYYEKEERGRGNFPDRFSARQFPNYSSELNVNALLLGDSALYLCASSGGDRGPEQFFGPGTRLTVL.